The entry below describes one T cell receptor (beta chain). Its antigen remains unknown. This CDR3 region has 15 residues. CDR1 and CDR2 (germline): SEHNR, FQNEAQ (reference sequence). Germline trimming cut 6 bases from V and 2 bases from J; bases unmatched to any gene: 7. The data were obtained in a study of shared clonotypes between healthy human individuals. Study in general: Aged between 18 and 49, the donors were a couple of women and a few men. Study outcomes and limitations: Estimated clonotype richness was generally higher in naive than memory subsets.

Cells designated naive CD8 were CD45RO-negative and were positively selected for CCR7, with terminally differentiated effector memory CD45RA+ cells excluded. The test was conducted at deep level. Here immunoSEQ multiplex PCR was the method, and the copy in TCRdb shows in-frame clones only, minus some. The top ten clones hold 0.85% to 1.2% of a sample with around 2,000,000 clones, less than 95% of them seen once. This rearrangement joins TRBV7-9 to TRBJ2-3; 8 positions agree with TRBD1. The specimen sequenced was naive CD8+ T cells sorted from blood. The origin of this receptor is a man aged 18 to 30 in good health. The CDR3 spells CASRQTGVLTDTQYF. The CDR3 nucleotides read TGTGCCAGCAGGCAGACAGGGGTTCTCACAGATACGCAGTATTTT.